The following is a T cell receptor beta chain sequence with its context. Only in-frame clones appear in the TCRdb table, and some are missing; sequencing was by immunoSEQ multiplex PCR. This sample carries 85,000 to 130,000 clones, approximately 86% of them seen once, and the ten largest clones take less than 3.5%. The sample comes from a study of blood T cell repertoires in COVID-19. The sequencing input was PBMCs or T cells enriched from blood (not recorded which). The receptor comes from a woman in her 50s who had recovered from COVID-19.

DNA for the CDR3: TGTGCCAGCAGCTCCATCCGGGACAGGGTATCGGCCCAGCATTTT. This encodes CASSSIRDRVSAQHF. The chain uses TRBV7-2 and TRBJ1-5; 9 nucleotides agree with TRBD1. The germline CDR1 and CDR2 sequences are SGHTA and FQGNSA. After removal of 4 bases from V and 11 bases from J, the junction contained 12 bases not matched to a gene. The CDR3 has 15 amino acids.